This T cell receptor (beta chain) was recovered during a study of blood T cell repertoires in COVID-19. Study as a whole: COVID-19 samples from acute and convalescent phases originated in the United States, Italy and Spain. T cells, B-cell-depleted T cells, or PBMCs provided the cDNA or gDNA that served as material.

Original data processing: Amplification of reference gene primers was used by the study to estimate nucleated cell counts. Method: immunoSEQ multiplex PCR; TCRdb's copy keeps in-frame clones and lacks some. The V and J calls and clone size were taken over from that table, and D and trimming were inferred from the DNA. The sample contains tens of thousands of clones, over 80% of which appear only once. The sequence was obtained from a woman in her forties with acute or convalescent COVID-19. Sequenced input: peripheral blood.

CDR3 in amino acids: CASSLADRGSLSNQPQHF. CDR3 coding DNA: TGTGCCAGCAGCTTGGCTGACAGGGGGTCCCTTAGCAATCAGCCCCAGCATTTT. The chain recombines TRBV5-5 with TRBJ1-5, with TRBD1 identical over 9 bases. Trimming cost V 0 bases and J 0 bases; bases outside gene matches: 7. The CDR3 is 18 amino acids. The V gene's germline CDR1 is SGHKS and CDR2 YYEKEE (reference sequence).